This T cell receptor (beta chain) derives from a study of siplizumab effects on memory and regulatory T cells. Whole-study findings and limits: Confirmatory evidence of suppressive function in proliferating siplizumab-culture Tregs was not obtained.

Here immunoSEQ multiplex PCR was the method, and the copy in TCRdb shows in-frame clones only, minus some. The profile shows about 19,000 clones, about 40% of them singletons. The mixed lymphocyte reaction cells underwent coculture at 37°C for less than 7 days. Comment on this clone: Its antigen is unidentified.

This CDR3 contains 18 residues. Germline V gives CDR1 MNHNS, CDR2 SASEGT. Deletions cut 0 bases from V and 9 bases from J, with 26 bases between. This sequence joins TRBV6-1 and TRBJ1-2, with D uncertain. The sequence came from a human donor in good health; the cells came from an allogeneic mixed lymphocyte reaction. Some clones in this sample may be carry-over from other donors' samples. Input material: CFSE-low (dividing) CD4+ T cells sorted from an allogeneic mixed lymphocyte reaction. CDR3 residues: CASSEAYGLGRSGLSYTF. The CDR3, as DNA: TGTGCCAGCAGTGAAGCGTATGGATTGGGCAGGTCTGGCTTAAGCTACACCTTC.